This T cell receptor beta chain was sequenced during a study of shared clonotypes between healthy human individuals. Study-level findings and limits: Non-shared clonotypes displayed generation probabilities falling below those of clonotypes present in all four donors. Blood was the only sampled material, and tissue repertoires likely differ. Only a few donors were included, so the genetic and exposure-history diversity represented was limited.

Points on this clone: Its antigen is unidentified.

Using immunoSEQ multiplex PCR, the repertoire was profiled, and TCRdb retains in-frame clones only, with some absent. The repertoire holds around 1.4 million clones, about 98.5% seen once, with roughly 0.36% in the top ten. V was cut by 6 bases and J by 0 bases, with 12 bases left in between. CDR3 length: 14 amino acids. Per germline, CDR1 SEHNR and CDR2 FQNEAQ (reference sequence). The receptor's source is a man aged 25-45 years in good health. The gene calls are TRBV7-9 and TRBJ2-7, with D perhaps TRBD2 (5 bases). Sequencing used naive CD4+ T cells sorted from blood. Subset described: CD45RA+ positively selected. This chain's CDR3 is CASSRSESSYEQYF. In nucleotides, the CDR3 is TGTGCCAGCAGTCGTAGCGAGAGCTCCTACGAGCAGTACTTC.